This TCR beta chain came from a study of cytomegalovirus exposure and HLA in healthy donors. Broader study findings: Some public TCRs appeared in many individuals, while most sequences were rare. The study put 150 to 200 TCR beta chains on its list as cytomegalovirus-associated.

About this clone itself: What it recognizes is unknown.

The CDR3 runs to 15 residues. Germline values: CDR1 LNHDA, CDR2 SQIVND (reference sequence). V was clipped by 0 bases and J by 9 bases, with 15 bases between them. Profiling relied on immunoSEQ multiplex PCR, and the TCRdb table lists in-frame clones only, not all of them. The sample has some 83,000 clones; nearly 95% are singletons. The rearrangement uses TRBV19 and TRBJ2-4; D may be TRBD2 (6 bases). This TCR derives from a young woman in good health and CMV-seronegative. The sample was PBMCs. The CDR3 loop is CASSIDLGGEVIQYF. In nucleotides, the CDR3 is TGTGCCAGTAGTATAGATTTGGGGGGAGAGGTCATTCAGTACTTC.